One and the same sample provided the 25 T cell receptor beta chains below, sequenced in a study of T cell changes during pregnancy in multiple sclerosis. TCRdb's table, derived via immunoSEQ multiplex PCR, lists solely in-frame clones and lacks some. The top ten hold roughly 2% of the sample, which has approximately 96,000 clones, 90% to 95% seen once. This specimen was peripheral blood, taken after pregnancy. The receptors originated from a female donor in good health, enrolled as a control in a pregnancy study.

V and J are TRBV7-8 and TRBJ2-7; no firm D call. Germline V gene sequence: CDR1 SGHVS, CDR2 FQNEAQ. CDR3 length: 14 amino acids. V was clipped by 2 bases and J by 0 bases, with 8 bases between them. The CDR3 bases are TGTGCCAGCAGCTTACGGTGGTTCTCCTACGAGCAGTACTTC. Its protein is CASSLRWFSYEQYF.

This rearrangement joins TRBV2 to TRBJ2-7, with D possibly being TRBD2 (5 bases). With 2 bases removed from V and 0 bases from J, the gap between germline ends came to 14 bases. This CDR3 has 16 amino acids. CDR1 is SNHLY and CDR2 is FYNNEI in the germline V gene. The DNA for the CDR3 is TGTGCCAGCAGTGAAAGTAGAGGGCTCAGCTCCTACGAGCAGTACTTC. Its translation: CASSESRGLSSYEQYF.

V gene TRBV7-2 combines with J gene TRBJ2-1, with 9 bases that match TRBD1. V was pared by 5 bases and J by 10 bases, with 12 bases of the junction left unmatched. The length of the CDR3 is 15 residues. The germline CDR1 and CDR2 sequences are SGHTA and FQGNSA. Here the CDR3 reads CASSLNRGLYTEQFF. The CDR3 nucleotides are TGTGCCAGCAGCCTAAACAGGGGGCTATACACGGAGCAGTTCTTC.

The chain employs TRBV11-3 and TRBJ2-5; 8 bases line up with TRBD2. The CDR3 consists of 16 residues. Germline assignment: CDR1 SGHNT and CDR2 YENEEA. J lost 4 bases, V lost 3 bases, and 10 bases had no gene match. The CDR3 region is CASSLGPRLAGETQYF. The CDR3 nucleotides are TGTGCCAGCAGCTTGGGGCCGCGGCTAGCGGGAGAGACCCAGTACTTC.

The chain recombines TRBV4-2 with TRBJ2-7; tentative D call: TRBD1 (6 bases). Germline V lookup: CDR1 LGHNA, CDR2 YNFKEQ. CDR3 length: 16 amino acids. The V gene lost 1 base and the J gene lost 2 bases, with 15 bases spanning the gap. Here the CDR3 reads CASSQGADRGTYEQYF. In DNA, the CDR3 is TGTGCCAGCAGCCAAGGCGCGGACAGAGGAACCTACGAGCAGTACTTC.

This clone occurred once. V and J are TRBV19 and TRBJ1-3; D is uncertain. The CDR3 contains 16 residues. CDR1 and CDR2 (germline): LNHDA, SQIVND (reference sequence). Trimming cost V 1 base and J 0 bases, with 10 bases left between them. CDR3 in DNA: TGTGCCAGTAGTATAGGACTCCGGGGCTCTGGAAACACCATATATTTT. This codes for CASSIGLRGSGNTIYF.

This clone was recorded at least ten times. This chain connects TRBV19 to TRBJ1-5; no clear D. The CDR3 runs to 15 residues. The ends were cut back, 2 bases at V and 3 bases at J, with 11 bases in the middle. CDR1 is LNHDA, CDR2 SQIVND, per germline (reference sequence). CDR3 sequence: CASSIIQLFNQPQHF. The CDR3 bases are TGTGCCAGTAGTATAATACAGCTATTCAATCAGCCCCAGCATTTT.

The CDR3 spells CASSLAEGFNEKLFF. The CDR3 DNA reads TGTGCCAGCAGCTTAGCGGAGGGGTTTAATGAAAAACTGTTTTTT. The chain uses TRBV7-9 and TRBJ1-4; TRBD1 is a possible D gene (5 bases). Germline CDR1 is SEHNR and CDR2 is FQNEAQ (reference sequence). The V end lost 0 bases, the J end lost 4 bases, and 9 bases lay between the germline ends. This CDR3 is 15 amino acids long.

Only a few counts were recorded for this clone. The CDR3 protein is CASSPTGNTEAFF. The CDR3 DNA reads as TGTGCCAGCAGCCCGACAGGGAACACTGAAGCTTTCTTT. The chain combines TRBV14 with TRBJ1-1; the D gene is possibly TRBD1 (6 bases). The germline gives CDR1 SGHDN, CDR2 FVKESK. The CDR3 loop spans 13 amino acids. The ends were cut back, 4 bases at V and 1 base at J, with 7 bases in the middle.

The chain uses TRBV6-5 and TRBJ1-1; unclear D gene. This CDR3 is 15 amino acids long. Germline CDR1 is MNHEY and CDR2 is SVGAGI. Deletions cut 0 bases from V and 1 base from J, with 9 bases between. Written as DNA, the CDR3 is TGTGCCAGCAGTTACTCGGGCAGCAAGAACACTGAAGCTTTCTTT. Its translation is CASSYSGSKNTEAFF.

The V call is TRBV21-1, the J call TRBJ1-2; no DNA check was done on the table's D call, TRBD1. TRBV21-1 corresponds to a pseudogene. The CDR3 contains 14 residues. CDR3 residues: CASSIQIANYGYTF. The CDR3 bases are TGTGCCAGCAGTATACAGATAGCTAACTATGGCTACACCTTC.

This chain uses TRBV7-8 with TRBJ2-5, with D perhaps matching TRBD1 (8 bases). Germline V CDR1 and CDR2: SGHVS, FQNEAQ. This CDR3 contains 14 residues. Between the trimmed V and J ends, which lost 7 bases and 5 bases, there was a span of 17 bases. In DNA, the CDR3 is TGTGCCAGCACCCCACAGGGGGGGAGGGAGACCCAGTACTTC. Amino acid sequence: CASTPQGGRETQYF. The whole variable domain, filled in from reference TRBV7-8 and TRBJ2-5, reads GAGVSQSPRYKVAKRGQDVALRCDPISGHVSLFWYQQALGQGPEFLTYFQNEAQLDKSGLPSDRFFAERPEGSVSTLKIQRTQQEDSAVYLCASTPQGGRETQYFGPGTRLLVL.

The rearrangement joins TRBV15 to TRBJ2-7, with 7 bases matching TRBD1. Germline CDR1 reads LNHNV; CDR2 reads YYDKDF (reference sequence). The CDR3 runs to 13 residues. V was pared by 5 bases and J by 4 bases, with 5 bases of the junction left unmatched. This chain's CDR3 is CATSLDRSYEQYF. The DNA of the CDR3 is TGTGCCACCAGCCTGGACAGGAGTTACGAGCAGTACTTC. Complete variable domain (other parts from reference TRBV15 and TRBJ2-7): DAMVIQNPRYQVTQFGKPVTLSCSQTLNHNVMYWYQQKSSQAPKLLFHYYDKDFNNEADTPDNFQSRRPNTSFCFLDIRSPGLGDTAMYLCATSLDRSYEQYFGPGTRLTVT.

The chain recombines TRBV7-6 with TRBJ1-1; no clear D gene. Per the germline V gene, CDR1 is SGHVS and CDR2 is FNYEAQ. Trimming left V 5 bases short and J 1 base short, with 8 bases between. This CDR3 is built from 13 residues. For the CDR3, the DNA is TGTGCCAGCAGCCAACACCCGAACACTGAAGCTTTCTTT. As protein: CASSQHPNTEAFF.

The rearrangement joins TRBV2 to TRBJ2-7, with 8 bases aligning to TRBD1. The V gene's germline CDR1 is SNHLY and CDR2 FYNNEI. The CDR3 totals 15 residues. V dropped 3 bases and J dropped 2; count of bases not matched to a gene: 6. The DNA of the CDR3 is TGTGCCAGCAGTGATACGACAGGGGTGGCCTACGAGCAGTACTTC. It specifies CASSDTTGVAYEQYF.

The CDR3 loop is CASSFSGSSYNEQFF. In nucleotides, the CDR3 is TGTGCCAGCAGCTTTAGCGGGAGCTCCTACAATGAGCAGTTCTTC. The chain combines TRBV7-9 with TRBJ2-1; 9 bases agree with TRBD2. This CDR3 is built from 15 residues. Germline CDR1 reads SEHNR; CDR2 reads FQNEAQ (reference sequence). V was clipped by 3 bases and J by 0 bases; unmatched bases: 0.

The V call is TRBV15, the J call TRBJ2-1, with 8 bases matching TRBD1. This CDR3 is 16 amino acids long. After removal of 3 bases from V and 7 bases from J, the junction contained 11 bases not matched to a gene. Germline V gene sequence: CDR1 LNHNV, CDR2 YYDKDF (reference sequence). CDR3 sequence reads: CATSSDLGTGENEQFF. The CDR3 region has the DNA TGTGCCACCAGCAGTGACCTCGGGACAGGTGAAAATGAGCAGTTCTTC.

The rearrangement uses TRBV19 and TRBJ1-2; TRBD1 matches at 9 bases. The germline CDR1 and CDR2 sequences are LNHDA and SQIVND (reference sequence). CDR3 length: 15 residues. V was pared by 3 bases and J by 8 bases, with 10 bases of the junction left unmatched. CDR3 nucleotide sequence: TGTGCCAGTAGTATCGAAGGGACAGGGAAGAGGGGCTACACCTTC. It codes for CASSIEGTGKRGYTF.

The V gene is TRBV25-1, the J gene TRBJ2-7, with D tentatively TRBD2 (5 bases). The CDR3 has 15 residues. CDR1 and CDR2 (germline): MGHDK, SYGVNS. Trimming cost V 4 bases and J 1 base, with 14 bases left between them. This CDR3 reads CASSAAGGKSYEQYF. CDR3 DNA sequence: TGTGCCAGCAGTGCCGCTGGAGGCAAATCCTACGAGCAGTACTTC.

The gene calls are TRBV28 and TRBJ2-3, with D uncertain. CDR3 size: 13 residues. V was pared by 4 bases and J by 10 bases, with 15 bases between. In germline, CDR1 is MDHEN, CDR2 SYDVKM. CDR3 DNA: TGTGCCAGCAGTTCCCTCGAGTCTTTGGCGCAGTATTTT. Its translation is CASSSLESLAQYF. Full variable domain (rest looked up from reference TRBV28 and TRBJ2-3): DVKVTQSSRYLVKRTGEKVFLECVQDMDHENMFWYRQDPGLGLRLIYFSYDVKMKEKGDIPEGYSVSREKKERFSLILESASTNQTSMYLCASSSLESLAQYFGPGTRLTVL.

This clone is categorized as medium-sized. The J gene is TRBJ1-3, the V gene TRBV5-1, with 7 bases aligning to TRBD1. This CDR3 spans 14 amino acids. CDR1 is SGHRS and CDR2 is YFSETQ in the germline V gene. V trimming: 4 bases; J trimming: 3 bases; junction bases outside the gene matches: 4. The CDR3 region is CASSITGDGNTIYF. The CDR3 nucleotides are TGCGCCAGCAGCATTACAGGGGATGGAAACACCATATATTTT. The whole variable domain, filled in from reference TRBV5-1 and TRBJ1-3, reads KAGVTQTPRYLIKTRGQQVTLSCSPISGHRSVSWYQQTPGQGLQFLFEYFSETQRNKGNFPGRFSGRQFSNSRSEMNVSTLELGDSALYLCASSITGDGNTIYFGEGSWLTVV.

The chain combines TRBV7-9 with TRBJ2-7; a possible D gene is TRBD1 (6 bases). Germline V gene sequence: CDR1 SEHNR, CDR2 FQNEAQ (reference sequence). The CDR3 totals 13 residues. The ends were cut back, 5 bases at V and 2 bases at J, with 10 bases in the middle. The CDR3 sequence: CASSIRQAYEQYF. Here the CDR3 DNA reads TGTGCCAGCAGCATCCGACAGGCCTACGAGCAGTACTTC.

This clone was found once. DNA of the CDR3: TGTGCCAGCAGTGAATTAGTGCAGGACTCCTACGAGCAGTACTTC. Its translation is CASSELVQDSYEQYF. V gene TRBV25-1 combines with J gene TRBJ2-7; D is unresolved. Per germline, CDR1 MGHDK and CDR2 SYGVNS. CDR3 length equals 15 residues. V dropped 1 base and J dropped 0 bases, with 10 bases sitting between them.

The genes are TRBV5-6 and TRBJ2-1; TRBD2 matches at 15 bases. The germline CDR1 and CDR2 sequences are SGHDT and YYEEEE. V trimming: 3 bases; J trimming: 8 bases; junction bases outside the gene matches: 3. CDR3 length: 15 residues. The CDR3 DNA reads as TGTGCCAGCAGCTGGACTAGCGGGGGGGTATATGAGCAGTTCTTC. It is translated as CASSWTSGGVYEQFF.

The chain carries TRBV27 and TRBJ2-7, with D maybe TRBD1 (6 bases). Germline lookup yields CDR1 MNHEY and CDR2 SMNVEV (reference sequence). Trimming took 3 bases from V and 2 from J, leaving 11 bases between them. This CDR3 is 14 amino acids long. The CDR3 loop is CASSFFDRPYEQYF. The CDR3 bases are TGTGCCAGCAGTTTCTTCGACAGGCCCTACGAGCAGTACTTC.